A selection of T cell receptor beta chains follows, all from one sample in a study of blood T cells in healthy people across ages. TCRdb re-analysed the 5' RACE reads in MiXCR, keeping a single row per CDR3 protein. The sample lists 650,000 to 800,000 distinct CDR3 sequences, around two fifths occurring once. Sequencing was done on a sample of blood. The receptors were sampled from a man between 60 and 70 years old in good health. Both conserved end residues are part of each CDR3. Each record gives: clone size, J gene, V gene, D gene, CDR3 protein, CDR3 DNA. D genes are given only for firm matches. The listing skips clone size in some rows; elsewhere it reads once, few, many or a size class.

clone size: -; J gene: TRBJ2-3; V gene: TRBV29-1; D gene: -; CDR3 protein: CSVGRGTTDTQYF; CDR3 DNA: TGCAGCGTTGGGAGAGGGACCACAGATACGCAGTATTTT
clone size: -; J gene: TRBJ2-1; V gene: TRBV18; D gene: -; CDR3 protein: CASSRNNNEQFF; CDR3 DNA: TGTGCCAGCTCTCGAAATAACAATGAGCAGTTCTTC
clone size: -; J gene: TRBJ1-5; V gene: TRBV4-1; D gene: -; CDR3 protein: CASSQGFPKSAQPQHF; CDR3 DNA: TGCGCCAGCAGCCAAGGATTCCCGAAATCCGCTCAGCCCCAGCATTTT
clone size: few; J gene: TRBJ2-7; V gene: TRBV20-1; D gene: -; CDR3 protein: CSAIRDYEQYF; CDR3 DNA: TGCAGTGCCATACGCGACTACGAGCAGTACTTC
clone size: -; J gene: TRBJ1-1; V gene: TRBV5-1; D gene: -; CDR3 protein: CASSLMGSATEAFF; CDR3 DNA: TGCGCCAGCAGCCTCATGGGGTCCGCCACTGAAGCTTTCTTT
clone size: -; J gene: TRBJ2-3; V gene: TRBV20-1; D gene: TRBD2; CDR3 protein: CSTAGGPDTQYF; CDR3 DNA: TGCAGTACAGCGGGGGGGCCAGATACGCAGTATTTT
clone size: -; J gene: TRBJ1-2; V gene: TRBV20-1; D gene: -; CDR3 protein: CNARAPRGNGYTF; CDR3 DNA: TGTAACGCTAGAGCACCCAGAGGAAATGGCTACACCTTC
clone size: -; J gene: TRBJ1-2; V gene: TRBV27; D gene: -; CDR3 protein: CASSLRPRDLGGGYTF; CDR3 DNA: TGTGCCAGCAGTTTACGACCCCGGGACCTCGGAGGCGGCTACACCTTC
clone size: -; J gene: TRBJ2-3; V gene: TRBV4-3; D gene: -; CDR3 protein: CASSQRHSTDTQYF; CDR3 DNA: TGCGCCAGCAGCCAACGTCATAGTACAGATACGCAGTATTTT
clone size: few; J gene: TRBJ1-2; V gene: TRBV30; D gene: -; CDR3 protein: CAWTTRLWGYTF; CDR3 DNA: TGTGCCTGGACCACCCGTCTCTGGGGCTACACCTTC
clone size: -; J gene: TRBJ1-1; V gene: TRBV15; D gene: -; CDR3 protein: CATSGKNTEAFF; CDR3 DNA: TGTGCCACCAGCGGGAAGAACACTGAAGCTTTCTTT
clone size: -; J gene: TRBJ2-3; V gene: TRBV28; D gene: TRBD2; CDR3 protein: CASGGTSGGRDTQYF; CDR3 DNA: TGTGCCAGCGGGGGGACTAGCGGGGGGCGAGATACGCAGTATTTT
clone size: many; J gene: TRBJ1-2; V gene: TRBV7-8; D gene: -; CDR3 protein: CASSPQSYGYTF; CDR3 DNA: TGTGCCAGCAGTCCCCAGAGTTATGGCTACACCTTC
clone size: -; J gene: TRBJ2-7; V gene: TRBV25-1; D gene: -; CDR3 protein: CASSETRSYEQYF; CDR3 DNA: TGTGCCAGCAGTGAAACCAGGAGCTACGAGCAGTACTTC
clone size: few; J gene: TRBJ2-1; V gene: TRBV5-5; D gene: -; CDR3 protein: CASSLEGSIIYNEQFF; CDR3 DNA: TGTGCCAGCAGCTTGGAGGGGTCGATCATCTACAATGAGCAGTTCTTC
clone size: few; J gene: TRBJ2-7; V gene: TRBV6-2/TRBV6-3; D gene: -; CDR3 protein: CASSLGGGVSYEQYF; CDR3 DNA: TGTGCCAGCAGTTTGGGTGGCGGGGTCTCCTACGAGCAGTACTTC
clone size: -; J gene: TRBJ1-2; V gene: TRBV20-1; D gene: -; CDR3 protein: CSAITPPFGYTF; CDR3 DNA: TGCAGTGCTATAACCCCACCTTTCGGCTACACCTTC
clone size: once; J gene: TRBJ2-7; V gene: TRBV13; D gene: -; CDR3 protein: CASSLRVGNEQYF; CDR3 DNA: TGTGCCAGCAGCTTAAGGGTTGGCAATGAGCAGTACTTC
clone size: -; J gene: TRBJ2-7; V gene: TRBV10-3; D gene: -; CDR3 protein: CAISGGGTRMPYEQYF; CDR3 DNA: TGTGCCATCAGTGGAGGGGGTACCCGTATGCCTTACGAGCAGTACTTC
clone size: -; J gene: TRBJ2-3; V gene: TRBV12-3/TRBV12-4; D gene: -; CDR3 protein: CASRPETDTQYF; CDR3 DNA: TGTGCCAGCAGACCCGAGACAGATACGCAGTATTTT
clone size: -; J gene: TRBJ2-1; V gene: TRBV4-1; D gene: TRBD1; CDR3 protein: CASSLGQGAHNEQFF; CDR3 DNA: TGCGCCAGCAGCCTAGGACAGGGGGCCCACAATGAGCAGTTCTTC
clone size: -; J gene: TRBJ2-2; V gene: TRBV12-3/TRBV12-4; D gene: TRBD2; CDR3 protein: CASSWITSGGRMVNTGELFF; CDR3 DNA: TGTGCCAGCAGTTGGATTACTAGCGGGGGGCGGATGGTGAACACCGGGGAGCTGTTTTTT
clone size: few; J gene: TRBJ1-2; V gene: TRBV12-3/TRBV12-4; D gene: -; CDR3 protein: CASRGGPPRGYTF; CDR3 DNA: TGTGCCAGCAGGGGAGGTCCGCCTCGGGGCTACACCTTC
clone size: -; J gene: TRBJ2-1; V gene: TRBV9; D gene: TRBD2; CDR3 protein: CASSDASGAQFF; CDR3 DNA: TGTGCCAGCAGCGACGCAAGCGGGGCGCAGTTCTTC
clone size: -; J gene: TRBJ2-1; V gene: TRBV12-3/TRBV12-4; D gene: TRBD2; CDR3 protein: CASSLEAGMGYNEQFF; CDR3 DNA: TGTGCCAGCAGTTTAGAAGCGGGGATGGGGTACAATGAGCAGTTCTTC
clone size: -; J gene: TRBJ2-4; V gene: TRBV20-1; D gene: -; CDR3 protein: CSARSSTIQYF; CDR3 DNA: TGCAGTGCTAGAAGCTCAACCATTCAGTACTTC
clone size: -; J gene: TRBJ2-1; V gene: TRBV5-1; D gene: -; CDR3 protein: CASSFPTETASINEQFF; CDR3 DNA: TGCGCCAGCAGCTTCCCCACCGAGACAGCTTCCATCAATGAGCAGTTCTTC
clone size: few; J gene: TRBJ1-2; V gene: TRBV4-3; D gene: -; CDR3 protein: CASSQDVGGIRGYTF; CDR3 DNA: TGCGCCAGCAGCCAAGATGTGGGAGGAATTCGCGGCTACACCTTC
clone size: -; J gene: TRBJ2-5; V gene: TRBV7-2; D gene: TRBD2; CDR3 protein: CASSLALAGDQETQYF; CDR3 DNA: TGTGCCAGCAGCTTGGCACTAGCGGGGGACCAAGAGACCCAGTACTTC
clone size: -; J gene: TRBJ2-7; V gene: TRBV4-3; D gene: -; CDR3 protein: CASSQDPTASYEQYF; CDR3 DNA: TGCGCCAGCAGCCAGGATCCGACAGCCTCCTACGAGCAGTACTTC
clone size: few; J gene: TRBJ2-2; V gene: TRBV6-5; D gene: TRBD2; CDR3 protein: CASSAGGDDTGELFF; CDR3 DNA: TGTGCCAGCAGTGCCGGGGGGGACGACACCGGGGAGCTGTTTTTT
clone size: -; J gene: TRBJ1-3; V gene: TRBV6-5; D gene: -; CDR3 protein: CASRPRRSSGNTIYF; CDR3 DNA: TGTGCCAGCAGGCCCCGTCGCTCCTCTGGAAACACCATATATTTT
clone size: few; J gene: TRBJ2-5; V gene: TRBV7-2; D gene: -; CDR3 protein: CASSTRSEETQYF; CDR3 DNA: TGTGCCAGCAGCACCAGGAGTGAAGAGACCCAGTACTTC
clone size: -; J gene: TRBJ2-5; V gene: TRBV14; D gene: -; CDR3 protein: CASSQEFRGETQYF; CDR3 DNA: TGTGCCAGCAGCCAGGAATTTCGGGGGGAGACCCAGTACTTC
clone size: -; J gene: TRBJ2-1; V gene: TRBV27; D gene: TRBD2; CDR3 protein: CASSLSLLAGGRNPYNEQFF; CDR3 DNA: TGTGCCAGCAGTTTATCTTTACTAGCGGGGGGGCGGAACCCCTACAATGAGCAGTTCTTC
clone size: -; J gene: TRBJ1-1; V gene: TRBV10-3; D gene: TRBD1; CDR3 protein: CAISDVSRTGGKLTEAFF; CDR3 DNA: TGTGCCATCAGTGATGTTTCCCGGACAGGGGGCAAACTCACTGAAGCTTTCTTT
clone size: few; J gene: TRBJ2-4; V gene: TRBV6-1; D gene: TRBD1; CDR3 protein: CASSPDRLGAKNIQYF; CDR3 DNA: TGTGCCAGCAGTCCGGACAGGCTAGGGGCCAAAAACATTCAGTACTTC
clone size: few; J gene: TRBJ2-5; V gene: TRBV2; D gene: TRBD2; CDR3 protein: CASGETIAGGPQTQYF; CDR3 DNA: TGTGCCAGCGGAGAGACCATAGCGGGGGGGCCGCAGACCCAGTACTTC
clone size: once; J gene: TRBJ1-1; V gene: TRBV19; D gene: -; CDR3 protein: CASSFSHMNTEAFF; CDR3 DNA: TGTGCCAGTAGTTTCAGTCATATGAACACTGAAGCTTTCTTT
clone size: -; J gene: TRBJ1-5; V gene: TRBV15; D gene: -; CDR3 protein: CATSRAGPEGQPQHF; CDR3 DNA: TGTGCCACCAGCAGAGCCGGGCCAGAGGGTCAGCCCCAGCATTTT
clone size: -; J gene: TRBJ1-2; V gene: TRBV11-2; D gene: -; CDR3 protein: CASSSDGQFNYGYTF; CDR3 DNA: TGTGCCAGCAGCTCCGATGGACAATTTAACTATGGCTACACCTTC
clone size: -; J gene: TRBJ2-3; V gene: TRBV2; D gene: -; CDR3 protein: CASLRDTQYF; CDR3 DNA: TGTGCCAGCCTGAGGGATACGCAGTATTTT
clone size: -; J gene: TRBJ2-5; V gene: TRBV2; D gene: -; CDR3 protein: CASSVLSVKYF; CDR3 DNA: TGTGCCAGCAGTGTACTGAGCGTTAAGTACTTC
clone size: few; J gene: TRBJ2-5; V gene: TRBV12-3/TRBV12-4; D gene: TRBD2; CDR3 protein: CASSFIMGGETQYF; CDR3 DNA: TGTGCCAGCAGTTTCATAATGGGAGGGGAGACCCAGTACTTC
clone size: few; J gene: TRBJ2-5; V gene: TRBV7-6; D gene: TRBD2; CDR3 protein: CASSPYIPGLAKETQYF; CDR3 DNA: TGTGCCAGCAGCCCTTACATCCCGGGACTAGCGAAAGAGACCCAGTACTTC
clone size: -; J gene: TRBJ1-1; V gene: TRBV6-2/TRBV6-3; D gene: -; CDR3 protein: CASSYVNTEAFF; CDR3 DNA: TGTGCCAGCAGTTACGTGAACACTGAAGCTTTCTTT
clone size: -; J gene: TRBJ2-7; V gene: TRBV20-1; D gene: TRBD2; CDR3 protein: CSARAGGPYEQYF; CDR3 DNA: TGCAGTGCTAGAGCGGGGGGACCCTACGAGCAGTACTTC
clone size: -; J gene: TRBJ2-7; V gene: TRBV4-1; D gene: TRBD2; CDR3 protein: CASSQAASGGLSYEQYF; CDR3 DNA: TGCGCCAGCAGCCAAGCGGCTAGCGGGGGGCTTTCCTACGAGCAGTACTTC
clone size: few; J gene: TRBJ2-7; V gene: TRBV6-1; D gene: TRBD1; CDR3 protein: CASSEGDSEFYEQYF; CDR3 DNA: TGTGCCAGCAGTGAAGGGGACAGCGAATTCTACGAGCAGTACTTC
clone size: few; J gene: TRBJ2-1; V gene: TRBV28; D gene: -; CDR3 protein: CASEQAIDNEQFF; CDR3 DNA: TGTGCCAGCGAACAGGCCATCGACAATGAGCAGTTCTTC
clone size: -; J gene: TRBJ1-5; V gene: TRBV10-3; D gene: -; CDR3 protein: CAIRGESPQHF; CDR3 DNA: TGTGCCATCAGGGGAGAATCGCCCCAGCATTTT
clone size: -; J gene: TRBJ1-2; V gene: TRBV2; D gene: -; CDR3 protein: CASSVPDSQSYGYTF; CDR3 DNA: TGTGCCAGCAGTGTCCCGGACAGCCAAAGCTATGGCTACACCTTC
clone size: -; J gene: TRBJ1-6; V gene: TRBV2; D gene: TRBD1; CDR3 protein: CASKIDSDRGNSPLHF; CDR3 DNA: TGTGCCAGCAAAATAGACTCGGACAGGGGAAATTCACCCCTCCACTTT
clone size: few; J gene: TRBJ2-1; V gene: TRBV13; D gene: TRBD2; CDR3 protein: CASSDSGVGEQFF; CDR3 DNA: TGTGCCAGCAGTGATAGCGGGGTAGGTGAGCAGTTCTTC
clone size: few; J gene: TRBJ1-4; V gene: TRBV6-2/TRBV6-3; D gene: TRBD1; CDR3 protein: CASSYPILIAGTGKEKLFF; CDR3 DNA: TGTGCCAGCAGTTACCCGATCCTTATAGCCGGGACAGGGAAAGAAAAACTGTTTTTT
clone size: -; J gene: TRBJ1-1; V gene: TRBV19; D gene: -; CDR3 protein: CASSILQRSNTEAFF; CDR3 DNA: TGTGCCAGTAGTATCCTACAGAGATCGAACACTGAAGCTTTCTTT
clone size: -; J gene: TRBJ2-1; V gene: TRBV5-1; D gene: TRBD1; CDR3 protein: CASSSAYRGNYNEQFF; CDR3 DNA: TGCGCCAGCAGCTCGGCCTACAGGGGTAACTACAATGAGCAGTTCTTC
clone size: -; J gene: TRBJ2-5; V gene: TRBV29-1; D gene: TRBD2; CDR3 protein: CSVVLAGQETQYF; CDR3 DNA: TGCAGCGTTGTTCTAGCGGGCCAAGAGACCCAGTACTTC
clone size: -; J gene: TRBJ1-5; V gene: TRBV6-1; D gene: TRBD1; CDR3 protein: CASSGTGDQPQHF; CDR3 DNA: TGTGCCAGCAGTGGGACAGGGGATCAGCCCCAGCATTTT